Sequencing of this TCR beta chain was carried out in a study of T cell therapy after organ transplantation. Study-level findings and limits: Post-therapy reconstitution appeared to include transferred and endogenous clonotypes. Post-therapy CD8 clonality change correlated inversely with pretherapy clonality. Antirejection and antiviral medication effects could not be assessed.

Note on this clone: Its antigen is undetermined.

Only in-frame clones appear in the TCRdb table, and some are missing; sequencing was by immunoSEQ multiplex PCR. Of 45,000 to 60,000 clones listed, about 94% were seen once; the top ten hold 3.1%. V dropped 5 bases and J dropped 6 bases, with 10 bases sitting between them. The CDR3 has 13 residues. Germline loops: CDR1 MNHEY, CDR2 SVGAGI. The input for sequencing was CD8+ T cells from blood, taken before autologous CMV-specific T cell therapy. This TCR was recovered from a human patient who had received a solid organ transplant and had CMV disease. The chain is built from TRBV6-5 and TRBJ2-2; D is unclear. The CDR3 sequence is CASSPSSSGELFF. The CDR3 bases are TGTGCCAGCAGTCCAAGTAGCTCCGGGGAGCTGTTTTTT.